A single sample gave rise to the 5 T cell receptor beta chains below, sequenced in a study of control samples from healthy donors and cancer patients. Profiling relied on immunoSEQ multiplex PCR, and the TCRdb table lists in-frame clones only, not all of them. The sample comprises more than 110,000 clones, approximately 90% of which are singletons, and approximately 8.6% rests with the top ten. Source material: blood. These receptors were taken from a woman younger than 45 in good health.

Regarding this clone: The same CDR3 can be traced to other DNA sequences in this sample. The rearrangement joins TRBV20-1 to TRBJ2-2, with TRBD2 identical over 11 bases. J lost 4 bases, V lost 3 bases, and 1 base had no gene match. Looked up from germline, CDR1 is DFQATT and CDR2 is SNEGSKA (reference sequence). The CDR3 length is 14 residues. The CDR3 DNA sequence: TGCAGTGCTAGTAGCGGGAGGGTCACCGGGGAGCTGTTTTTT. As protein: CSASSGRVTGELFF.

The V gene is TRBV1, the J gene TRBJ1-1. TRBV1 is reported as a pseudogene. The CDR3 has 15 residues. The CDR3 DNA reads as TGCACCAGCAGCCACTCAGCCGTAAAGTCCACTGAAGCTTTCTTT. This translates into CTSSHSAVKSTEAFF.

This chain uses TRBV19 with TRBJ2-1, with 11 bases that match TRBD1. J lost 9 bases, V lost 7 bases, and 8 bases had no gene match. The CDR3 is 14 residues long. The V gene's germline CDR1 is LNHDA and CDR2 SQIVND (reference sequence). The CDR3 here is CASNRDRGLPEQFF. In DNA form, the CDR3 reads TGTGCCAGTAATCGGGACAGGGGGTTGCCTGAGCAGTTCTTC.

The V call is TRBV7-8, the J call TRBJ2-1, with 9 bases fitting TRBD2. Germline V gene lookup returns CDR1 SGHVS and CDR2 FQNEAQ. This CDR3 comprises 19 residues. Trimming at V came to 1 base and at J to 7 bases, leaving 17 bases not matched to a gene. The CDR3 protein is CASSLERWIWLAGNNEQFF. Written as DNA, the CDR3 is TGTGCCAGCAGCTTAGAACGGTGGATCTGGCTAGCGGGAAATAATGAGCAGTTCTTC.

This chain joins TRBV29-1 and TRBJ1-1, with D possibly TRBD1 on 6 matching bases. This CDR3 has 13 residues. Trimming left V 4 bases short and J 4 bases short, with 13 bases between. Germline values: CDR1 SQVTM, CDR2 ANQGSEA. The CDR3 nucleotides are TGCAGCGTTGGGACAGATCTGGGCACTGAAGCTTTCTTT. Translating gives CSVGTDLGTEAFF.